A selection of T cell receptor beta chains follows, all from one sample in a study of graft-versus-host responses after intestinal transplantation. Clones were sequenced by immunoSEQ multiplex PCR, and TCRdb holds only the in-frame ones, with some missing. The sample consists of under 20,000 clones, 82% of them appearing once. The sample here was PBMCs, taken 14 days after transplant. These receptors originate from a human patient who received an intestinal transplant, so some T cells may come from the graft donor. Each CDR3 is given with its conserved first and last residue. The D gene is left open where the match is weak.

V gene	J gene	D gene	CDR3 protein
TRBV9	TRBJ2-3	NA	CASSAGTGVLGTDTQYF
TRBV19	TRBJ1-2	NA	CASSINSQYGYTF
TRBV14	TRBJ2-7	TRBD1	CASSLTGALWEQYF
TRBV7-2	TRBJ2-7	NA	CASSLGLAREQYF
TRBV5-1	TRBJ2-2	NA	CASSLGWRTGELFF
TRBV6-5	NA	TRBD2	CASAESGGARNEQFF
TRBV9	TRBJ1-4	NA	CASSADQGLGEKLFF
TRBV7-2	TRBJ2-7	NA	CASSPSYEQYF
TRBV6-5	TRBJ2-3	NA	CASSYSAGTDTQYF
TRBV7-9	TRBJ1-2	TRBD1	CASSSTGTGTMGYTF
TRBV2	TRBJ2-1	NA	CATSDHGGPRNDNEQFF
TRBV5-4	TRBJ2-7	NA	CASSSLFVDGSREQYF
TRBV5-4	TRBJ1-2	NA	CASSLQGSGYTF
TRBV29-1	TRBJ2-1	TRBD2	CSVGRLAGGVEQFF
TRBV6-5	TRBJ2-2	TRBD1	CASSFGQGAGELFF
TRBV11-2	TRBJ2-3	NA	CASTDGTSRTDTQYF
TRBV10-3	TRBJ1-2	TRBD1	CAIRTTGLEYGYTF
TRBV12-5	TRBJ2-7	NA	CASGLVIGRAYEQYF
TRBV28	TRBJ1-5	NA	CASSRLAGENQPQHF
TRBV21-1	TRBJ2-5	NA	CASSKAHWEGYQETQYF
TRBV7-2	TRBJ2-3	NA	CASSLRLARDTQYF
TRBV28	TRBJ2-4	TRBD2	CASSFLAGGGDIQYF
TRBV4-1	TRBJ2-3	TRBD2	CASSLLFRTSGGANNADTQYF
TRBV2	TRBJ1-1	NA	CASSEAHGQQSAFF
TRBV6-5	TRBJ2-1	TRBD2	CASSYVVAGVNEQFF
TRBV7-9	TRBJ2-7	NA	CASSHGEGVYEQYF
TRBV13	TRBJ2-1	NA	CASSSPGPSYNEQFF
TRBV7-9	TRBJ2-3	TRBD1	CASSLVGLQGEDITDTQYF
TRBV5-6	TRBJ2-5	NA	CASSATYRDHQETQYF
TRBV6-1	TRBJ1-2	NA	CASSRTRFGEGYTF
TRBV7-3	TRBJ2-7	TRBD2	CARPSGRALHYEQYF
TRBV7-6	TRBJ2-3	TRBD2	CASSLGTSGRASTDTQYF
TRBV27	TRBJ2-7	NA	CASSALGGEQYF
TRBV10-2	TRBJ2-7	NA	CASSEGGEQYF
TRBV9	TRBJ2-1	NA	CASSVHSNTIYNEQFF
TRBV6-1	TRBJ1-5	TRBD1	CASSWTGGTQPQHF
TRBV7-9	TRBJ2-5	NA	CASSLSSRETQYF
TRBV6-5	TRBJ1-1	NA	CASSYVTGMNTEAFF
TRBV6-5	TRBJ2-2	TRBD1	CASSYWGTALTGELFF
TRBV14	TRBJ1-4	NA	CASSQLEGKKLFF
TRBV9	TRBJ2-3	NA	CASSVYPDPGDTQYF
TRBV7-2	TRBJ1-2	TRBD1	CASSLEGAGDYGYTF
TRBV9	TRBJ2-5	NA	CASSTRAQETQYF
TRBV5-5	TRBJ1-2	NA	CASSSPGQNLYGYTF
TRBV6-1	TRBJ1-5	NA	CASSASGDNNQPQHF
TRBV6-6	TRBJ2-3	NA	CASSYFLGKGTDTQYF
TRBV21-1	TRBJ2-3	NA	CARKTSGRCETQYF
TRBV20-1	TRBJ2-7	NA	CSAEQGIEQYF
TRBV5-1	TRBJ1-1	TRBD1	CASRPWTGNVNTEAFF
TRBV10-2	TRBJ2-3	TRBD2	CASSESMWTSGSTDTQYF
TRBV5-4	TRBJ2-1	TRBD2	CASSLAGLAGGPYNEQFF
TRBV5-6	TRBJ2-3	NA	CASSLEVGLPNTDTQYF
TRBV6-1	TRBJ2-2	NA	CASSDGGDLTGELFF